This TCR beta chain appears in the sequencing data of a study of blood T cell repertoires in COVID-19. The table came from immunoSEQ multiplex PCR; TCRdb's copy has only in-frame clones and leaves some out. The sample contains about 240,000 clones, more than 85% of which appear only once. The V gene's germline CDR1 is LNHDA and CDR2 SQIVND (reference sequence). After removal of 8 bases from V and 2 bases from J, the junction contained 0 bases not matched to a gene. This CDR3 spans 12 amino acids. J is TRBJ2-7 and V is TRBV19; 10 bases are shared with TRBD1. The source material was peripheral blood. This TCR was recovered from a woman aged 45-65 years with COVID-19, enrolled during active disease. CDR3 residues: CASGQGAYEQYF. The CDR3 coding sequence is TGTGCCAGTGGACAGGGGGCCTACGAGCAGTACTTC. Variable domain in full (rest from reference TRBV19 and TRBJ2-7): DGGITQSPKYLFRKEGQNVTLSCEQNLNHDAMYWYRQDPGQGLRLIYYSQIVNDFQKGDIAEGYSVSREKKESFPLTVTSAQKNPTAFYLCASGQGAYEQYFGPGTRLTVT.